This record concerns one T cell receptor (beta chain) sequence. Germline values: CDR1 SGHNT, CDR2 YENEEA. This CDR3 has 11 amino acids. V was pared by 6 bases and J by 13 bases, with 6 bases of the junction left unmatched. This sample is part of a study of blood T cells in healthy people across ages. Combining a sample-barcoded 5' primer with a J-beta primer mix, a second PCR ran for roughly 7 to 11 cycles. Unique molecular identifiers of 12 random nucleotides labeled each cDNA. One entry per CDR3 protein, called by TCRdb with MiXCR from the 5' RACE reads. This sample has 700,000 or so distinct CDR3 sequences, with about a fifth found just once.

The clonotype comes from a man between 70 and 80 years old in good health. The chain combines TRBV11-3 with TRBJ1-2, with TRBD1 matching over 9 bases. The specimen was blood. The CDR3 coding sequence is TGTGCCAGCAGGGGGGACAGGGTCATCACCTTC. As protein: CASRGDRVITF.